This TCR beta chain came from a study of blood T cells in healthy people across ages. Germline V gene sequence: CDR1 DFQATT, CDR2 SNEGSKA (reference sequence). V lost 2 bases, J lost 3 bases, and 9 bases stayed unmatched. This CDR3 has 15 residues. As concerns this clonotype: Its antigen is not identified.

Overall study results and limits: Age advanced and TCR beta diversity per million T cells fell, roughly linearly.

The second PCR ran roughly 6 to 11 cycles with a sample-barcoded 5' primer and J-beta primers. The authors tagged each cDNA molecule using a template-switch adaptor with 12 random nucleotides. TCRdb used MiXCR to reprocess the 5' RACE reads, holding one entry per CDR3 protein. The data contain under 2 million distinct CDR3 sequences, about 31% of them singletons. J is TRBJ1-2 and V is TRBV20-1; the match to TRBD1 covers 7 bases. The sample consisted of blood. The clonotype originates from a woman in her 30s in good health. CDR3 coding DNA: TGCAGTGCTAGACCCGGGACAGAGCTTCACTATGGCTACACCTTC. Translating gives CSARPGTELHYGYTF.